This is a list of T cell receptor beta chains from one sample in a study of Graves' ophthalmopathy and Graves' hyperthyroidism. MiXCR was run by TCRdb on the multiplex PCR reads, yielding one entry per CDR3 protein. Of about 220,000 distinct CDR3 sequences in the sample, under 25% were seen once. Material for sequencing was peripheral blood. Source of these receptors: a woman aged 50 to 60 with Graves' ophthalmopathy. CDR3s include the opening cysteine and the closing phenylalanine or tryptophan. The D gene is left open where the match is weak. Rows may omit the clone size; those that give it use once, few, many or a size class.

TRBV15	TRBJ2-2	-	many	CATSRVGSHGELFF	TGTGCCACCAGCAGAGTGGGCAGCCACGGGGAGCTGTTTTTT
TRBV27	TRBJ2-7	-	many	CASSLTGLPYEQYF	TGTGCCAGCAGCCTAACCGGACTGCCCTACGAGCAGTACTTC
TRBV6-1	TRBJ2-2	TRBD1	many	CASSGPGQLTGELFF	TGTGCCAGCAGTGGTCCGGGACAGCTCACCGGGGAGCTGTTTTTT
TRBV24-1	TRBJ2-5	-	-	CATSVGQVETQYF	TGTGCCACCAGTGTGGGGCAAGTGGAGACCCAGTACTTC
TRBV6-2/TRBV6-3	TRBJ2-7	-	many	CASSYSYYEQYF	TGTGCCAGCAGTTACTCCTACTACGAGCAGTACTTC
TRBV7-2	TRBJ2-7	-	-	CASSLMGARNEQYF	TGTGCCAGCAGCTTAATGGGGGCTCGGAACGAGCAGTACTTC
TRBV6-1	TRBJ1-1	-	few	CVSSEVRNTEAFF	TGTGTCAGCAGTGAGGTCAGGAACACTGAAGCTTTCTTT
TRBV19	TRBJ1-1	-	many	CASKRMGTEAFF	TGTGCCAGTAAAAGGATGGGCACTGAAGCTTTCTTT
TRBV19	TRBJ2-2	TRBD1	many	CASTQRRQGAGELFF	TGTGCCAGTACCCAGAGGAGACAGGGGGCCGGGGAGCTGTTTTTT
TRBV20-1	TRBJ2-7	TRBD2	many	CSATQGLF	TGCAGTGCTACTCAGGGACTATTC
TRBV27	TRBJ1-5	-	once	CASTFLTSNQPQHF	TGTGCCAGCACCTTCCTCACGAGCAATCAGCCCCAGCATTTT
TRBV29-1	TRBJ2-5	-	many	CSVTVAGRKTQYF	TGCAGCGTTACAGTCGCTGGGCGTAAGACCCAGTACTTC
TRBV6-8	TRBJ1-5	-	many	CASSYSQPQHF	TGTGCCAGCAGTTACAGTCAGCCCCAGCATTTT
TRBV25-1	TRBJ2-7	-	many	CASSDYSYEQYF	TGTGCCAGCAGTGACTACTCCTACGAGCAGTACTTC
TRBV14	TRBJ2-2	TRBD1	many	CASSQPSGTENTGELFF	TGTGCCAGCAGCCAACCTTCCGGGACAGAGAACACCGGGGAGCTGTTTTTT
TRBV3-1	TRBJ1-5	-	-	CASSLKAGQPQHF	TGTGCCAGCAGCCTAAAGGCGGGTCAGCCCCAGCATTTT
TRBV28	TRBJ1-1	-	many	CASQSFVVWTEAFF	TGTGCCAGCCAAAGTTTTGTTGTGTGGACTGAAGCTTTCTTT
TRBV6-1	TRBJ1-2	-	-	CASSEVNSPYGYTF	TGTGCCAGCAGTGAAGTGAACAGTCCTTATGGCTACACCTTC
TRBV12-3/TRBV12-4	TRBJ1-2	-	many	CASSTSGTRNYGYTF	TGTGCCAGCAGTACCTCCGGGACAAGGAACTATGGCTACACCTTC
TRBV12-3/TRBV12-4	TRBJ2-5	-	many	CASSLGPGAQYF	TGTGCCAGCAGTTTAGGGCCAGGGGCCCAGTACTTC
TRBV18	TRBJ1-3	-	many	CASSLADSGNTIYF	TGTGCCAGCTCACTGGCGGACAGCGGAAACACCATATATTTT
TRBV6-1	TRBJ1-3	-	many	CASGVEGGAGNTIYF	TGTGCCAGCGGAGTAGAAGGGGGAGCGGGAAACACCATATATTTT
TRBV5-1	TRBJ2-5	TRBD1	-	CASSSLQGSQETQYF	TGCGCCAGCAGCTCCCTACAGGGGAGCCAAGAGACCCAGTACTTC
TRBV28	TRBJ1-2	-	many	CASSTTGPGGYTF	TGTGCCAGCAGCACTACAGGGCCCGGTGGCTACACCTTC
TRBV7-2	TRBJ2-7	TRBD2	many	CASSERRGGGQYF	TGTGCCAGCAGCGAACGGCGGGGGGGAGGGCAGTACTTC
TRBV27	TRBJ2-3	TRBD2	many	CASSLSLAGDTQYF	TGTGCCAGCAGTTTATCCTTAGCGGGAGATACGCAGTATTTT
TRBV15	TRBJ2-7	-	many	CATSRDIEGSLSSSTRQVQYF	TGTGCCACCAGCAGAGATATCGAGGGTAGTTTAAGTAGCTCAACCCGCCAGGTGCAGTACTTC
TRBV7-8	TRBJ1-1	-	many	CASSLVTGRVTEAFF	TGTGCCAGCAGCTTAGTAACGGGGAGAGTCACTGAAGCTTTCTTT
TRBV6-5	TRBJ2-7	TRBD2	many	CASIRPGGSGSLEQYF	TGTGCCAGCATCCGACCTGGGGGTAGCGGGAGTTTGGAGCAGTACTTC
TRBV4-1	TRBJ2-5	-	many	CASRLDGETQYF	TGCGCCAGCAGGTTGGACGGAGAGACCCAGTACTTC
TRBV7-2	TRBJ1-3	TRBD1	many	CASSLDRGRGNTIYF	TGTGCCAGCAGCCTTGACAGGGGACGAGGAAACACCATATATTTT
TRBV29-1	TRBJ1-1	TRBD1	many	CSLGQEGGYTEAFF	TGCAGCCTTGGACAGGAGGGGGGCTACACTGAAGCTTTCTTT
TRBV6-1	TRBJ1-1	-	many	CASSEPGKDAFF	TGTGCCAGCAGTGAACCGGGTAAGGACGCTTTCTTT
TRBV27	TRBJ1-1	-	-	CASRNREAFAFF	TGTGCCAGCAGGAACAGGGAGGCTTTCGCTTTCTTT
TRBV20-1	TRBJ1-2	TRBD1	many	CSAPTGSASRYGYTF	TGCAGTGCCCCGACAGGGTCGGCCTCGCGGTATGGCTACACCTTC
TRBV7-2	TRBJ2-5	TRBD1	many	CASSSSRQGGQETQYF	TGTGCCAGCAGCTCCTCCCGACAGGGGGGTCAAGAGACCCAGTACTTC
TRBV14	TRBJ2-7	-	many	CASSQRNKGYEQYF	TGTGCCAGCAGCCAGCGGAACAAGGGATACGAGCAGTACTTC
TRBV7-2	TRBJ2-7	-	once	CASSFSSVSGFEQYF	TGTGCCAGCAGCTTTAGTTCAGTAAGCGGTTTCGAGCAGTACTTC
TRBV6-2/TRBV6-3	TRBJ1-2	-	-	CASSYVQNYGYTF	TGTGCCAGCAGTTACGTCCAGAACTATGGCTACACCTTC
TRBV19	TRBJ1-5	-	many	CASSIDSSGYQPQHF	TGTGCCAGTAGTATAGATTCTTCAGGCTATCAGCCCCAGCATTTT
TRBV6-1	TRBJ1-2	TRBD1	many	CASSPGQGTVSYGYTF	TGTGCCAGCAGTCCGGGACAGGGGACGGTCAGCTATGGCTACACCTTC
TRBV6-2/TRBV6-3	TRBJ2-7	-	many	CASSYSRISYSEQYF	TGTGCCAGCAGTTACTCACGGATATCCTACTCCGAGCAGTACTTC
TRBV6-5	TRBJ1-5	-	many	CASSYSPQWEDQPQHF	TGTGCCAGCAGTTACTCGCCCCAATGGGAAGATCAGCCCCAGCATTTT
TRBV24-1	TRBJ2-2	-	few	CATIEANTGELFF	TGTGCCACTATCGAAGCGAACACCGGGGAGCTGTTTTTT
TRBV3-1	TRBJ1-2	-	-	CASSQGPGLYGYTF	TGTGCCAGCAGCCAAGGTCCAGGTCTCTATGGCTACACCTTC
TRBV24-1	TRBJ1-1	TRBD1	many	CATSDSGQGENTEAFF	TGTGCCACCAGTGATAGCGGACAGGGGGAGAACACTGAAGCTTTCTTT